This T cell receptor beta chain was obtained from a study of shared clonotypes between healthy human individuals. Genomic DNA for unsorted samples was obtained from around 94 million PBMCs. Genomic DNA belonging to each subset was distributed in equal measure over several immunoSEQ plates. Original methodology: Junction-only sequences without quality scores were provided by ImmunoSEQ, so filtering was different. Sequencing was performed with immunoSEQ multiplex PCR; in TCRdb, only in-frame clones are kept and a portion is missing. Clonal size and the V and J genes are those of that table, whereas D and trimming came from the DNA. The repertoire holds some 490,000 clones, with roughly 80% as singletons. This clonotype was sampled from a woman aged 40 to 50 in good health. Some clones in this sample may be carry-over from other donors' samples. Input material: PBMCs.

CDR3 sequence: CAISEGGFSYEQYF. Written as DNA, the CDR3 is TGTGCCATCAGTGAGGGGGGTTTCAGCTACGAGCAGTACTTC. V and J are TRBV10-3 and TRBJ2-7; perhaps D is TRBD1 or TRBD2 (5 bases each). In germline, CDR1 is ENHRY, CDR2 SYGVKD. The CDR3 has 14 residues. Trimming cost V 2 bases and J 3 bases, with 11 bases left between them.